This T cell receptor (beta chain) appears in the sequencing data of a study of vaccination effects on CD4 cells after COVID-19. Generated by immunoSEQ multiplex PCR, the TCRdb table keeps only in-frame clones and is missing some. Of approximately 22,000 clones listed, roughly 75% are singletons. This CDR3 spans 13 amino acids. V shed 5 bases and J 5 bases; nucleotides not matched to a gene: 3. The germline V gene encodes CDR1 MNHEY and CDR2 SVGAGI. Under the ViraFEST assay, PBMC were stimulated with viral peptide pools so that antigen-specific CD4+ T cells expanded. Sequencing was performed afterwards. Scientists isolated CD4+ T cells after a roughly ten-day culture period ended. Nucleocapsid antibody tests were negative, and the vaccine recipients had no prior SARS-CoV-2 infection. The culture medium for about 2 million PBMC per well included roughly 9.2 IU/ml IL-2 and around 10 ug/ml peptides. As to this clone: Its antigen is not known.

The TCR sequence derives from a human donor who received a COVID-19 vaccine. This rearrangement joins TRBV6-5 to TRBJ1-5, with 7 bases lining up with TRBD1. The material was CD4+ T cells from PBMCs cultured with HCoV-NL63 spike peptides, obtained before COVID-19 vaccination. The CDR3 here is CASSPDRDQPQHF. The CDR3, as DNA: TGTGCCAGCAGTCCCGACAGGGATCAGCCCCAGCATTTT.